This record looks at one T cell receptor beta chain sequence and its context. Antigen: not known. Clones were sequenced by immunoSEQ multiplex PCR, and TCRdb holds only the in-frame ones, with some missing. The table includes around 200,000 clones, about four fifths detected once. This entry is derived from a study of cytotoxic CD8 clonotypes in ibrutinib-treated CLL. Whole-study results and caveats: Clonality went up at ibrutinib response and then declined back toward baseline at progression. Clonality at baseline surpassed age-matched healthy donors and tracked circulating CD8+ T-cell counts.

Trimming removed 8 bases from V and 4 bases from J, with 13 bases in between. Per the germline V gene, CDR1 is GTSNPN and CDR2 is SVGIG (reference sequence). The CDR3 consists of 12 residues. Sequenced material: PBMCs, taken after 12 months of ibrutinib treatment. The chain recombines TRBV30 with TRBJ2-3; D perhaps matches TRBD1 (6 bases). The sequence was obtained from a human donor with chronic lymphocytic leukemia. CDR3 in DNA: TGTGCCGAACAGGGCCCATCAGATACGCAGTATTTT. Amino acids: CAEQGPSDTQYF.